What follows are 16 T cell receptor beta chains derived from one specimen sequenced in a study of T cell responses to AZD1222 COVID-19 vaccine. TCRdb's table, derived via immunoSEQ multiplex PCR, lists solely in-frame clones and lacks some. The sample includes 95,000 to 130,000 clones, 80% to 90% of them seen just once. This specimen consisted of peripheral blood, obtained on day 0 of MenACWY control vaccination. The source is an adult in good health.

As for this clone: The DNA is omitted, as the CDR3 cannot be located on it reliably, and the CDR3 follows TCRdb's listing. This chain uses TRBV13 with TRBJ2-7; TRBD1 is taken as the D call from the table, unchecked against the DNA. Germline V gene lookup returns CDR1 PRHDT and CDR2 FYEKMQ (reference sequence). Termini included, the CDR3 measures 15 amino acids. The CDR3 is CASSFGPGQGNEQYF.

This clone was picked up one time. The chain employs TRBV5-1 and TRBJ2-1; 8 bases fit TRBD2. Per germline, CDR1 SGHRS and CDR2 YFSETQ. The CDR3 extends over 16 amino acids. V shed 4 bases, J shed 4 bases, and the junction held 10 bases outside the gene matches. This chain's CDR3 is CASSNQAGATYNEQFF. The DNA for the CDR3 is TGCGCCAGCAGCAATCAAGCGGGGGCGACTTACAATGAGCAGTTCTTC. Combining the CDR3 with reference TRBV5-1 and TRBJ2-1 gives the whole variable domain KAGVTQTPRYLIKTRGQQVTLSCSPISGHRSVSWYQQTPGQGLQFLFEYFSETQRNKGNFPGRFSGRQFSNSRSEMNVSTLELGDSALYLCASSNQAGATYNEQFFGPGTRLTVL.

The gene calls are TRBV7-9 and TRBJ1-2; D is possibly TRBD1 (6 bases). V was cut by 1 base and J by 0 bases, with 9 bases left in between. The germline CDR1 and CDR2 sequences are SEHNR and FQNEAQ (reference sequence). The CDR3 has 15 residues. The CDR3 loop reads CASSLDRVTNYGYTF. The CDR3 DNA is TGTGCCAGCAGCTTAGACAGGGTAACTAACTATGGCTACACCTTC. The whole variable domain, remainder taken from reference TRBV7-9 and TRBJ1-2, is DTGVSQNPRHKITKRGQNVTFRCDPISEHNRLYWYRQTLGQGPEFLTYFQNEAQLEKSRLLSDRFSAERPKGSFSTLEIQRTEQGDSAMYLCASSLDRVTNYGYTFGSGTRLTVV.

A single count supports this clone. This chain joins TRBV7-2 and TRBJ1-5, with TRBD1 identical over 8 bases. Germline trimming cut 5 bases from V and 0 bases from J; bases unmatched to any gene: 12. Germline V gene data show CDR1 as SGHTA and CDR2 as FQGNSA. This CDR3 is built from 18 residues. The CDR3 sequence: CASSPQRAGQDSNQPQHF. CDR3 bases: TGTGCCAGCAGCCCTCAAAGGGCGGGACAGGATAGCAATCAGCCCCAGCATTTT.

The rearrangement links TRBV5-5 to TRBJ2-7; perhaps D is TRBD1 or TRBD2 (5 bases each). The CDR3 is 13 amino acids. Germline values: CDR1 SGHKS, CDR2 YYEKEE (reference sequence). V shed 4 bases and J shed 2 bases, with 10 bases lying between them. The CDR3 reads CASSRDGAYEQYF. The CDR3 DNA sequence: TGTGCCAGCAGCCGGGACGGAGCCTACGAGCAGTACTTC.

The gene calls are TRBV13 and TRBJ2-1; 9 bases agree with TRBD2. Looked up from germline, CDR1 is PRHDT and CDR2 is FYEKMQ (reference sequence). V trimming: 5 bases; J trimming: 8 bases; junction bases outside the gene matches: 10. The CDR3 is 15 amino acids. This chain's CDR3 is CASSLISGGHDEQFF. DNA of the CDR3: TGTGCCAGCAGCCTGATCAGCGGGGGGCACGATGAGCAGTTCTTC.

V is TRBV11-2 and J is TRBJ2-1, with 8 bases matching TRBD1. The CDR3 contains 13 residues. With V trimmed by 0 bases and J by 15 bases, 7 bases remained unmatched. The V gene's germline CDR1 is SGHAT and CDR2 FQNNGV. This chain's CDR3 is CASSLEPSDRVFF. CDR3 sequence (DNA): TGTGCCAGCAGCTTAGAACCTTCGGACAGGGTGTTCTTC.

V and J are TRBV6-5 and TRBJ2-3; D is ambiguous. The V end was cut by 6 bases, the J end by 0 bases, with 13 bases between. Germline V CDR1 and CDR2: MNHEY, SVGAGI. The CDR3 covers 15 residues. The CDR3 region is CASSTTGLSTDTQYF. For the CDR3, the DNA is TGTGCCAGCAGCACGACTGGCCTTAGCACAGATACGCAGTATTTT.

This chain joins TRBV30 and TRBJ1-6; weak D call: TRBD1 (6 bases). V lost 1 base to trimming and J lost 3 bases, with 10 bases between them. The CDR3 runs to 15 residues. Looked up from germline, CDR1 is GTSNPN and CDR2 is SVGIG (reference sequence). Here the CDR3 DNA reads TGTGCCTGGAGTGGAGGGACACTCTATAATTCACCCCTCCACTTT. As protein: CAWSGGTLYNSPLHF.

This rearrangement joins TRBV5-6 to TRBJ2-4, with unresolved D. Germline-derived CDR1 and CDR2 are SGHDT and YYEEEE. The CDR3 length is 16 residues. The V gene lost 0 bases and the J gene lost 0 bases, with 10 bases spanning the gap. The CDR3 DNA is TGTGCCAGCAGCTTGGACGTTCCACTAGCCAAAAACATTCAGTACTTC. Translation gives CASSLDVPLAKNIQYF.

The chain joins TRBV4-3 to TRBJ1-2, with D possibly TRBD1 on 5 matching bases. Trimming pared 5 bases from V and 4 bases from J, leaving 17 bases between. CDR1 and CDR2 (germline): LGHNA, YSLEER. This CDR3 has 15 amino acids. The CDR3, as DNA: TGCGCCAGCAGCAAAGGTTATTCAGGGTCCTATGGCTACACCTTC. Its protein is CASSKGYSGSYGYTF.

This clone has only a few counts. V usage is TRBV28 and J usage is TRBJ1-5; D is unclear. Trimming removed 6 bases at V and 0 bases at J, with 3 bases between. Germline values: CDR1 MDHEN, CDR2 SYDVKM. There are 12 residues in the CDR3. In nucleotides, the CDR3 is TGTGCCAGCAGGAATAGCAATCAGCCCCAGCATTTT. It codes for CASRNSNQPQHF. The full variable domain, with the rest looked up from reference TRBV28 and TRBJ1-5, is DVKVTQSSRYLVKRTGEKVFLECVQDMDHENMFWYRQDPGLGLRLIYFSYDVKMKEKGDIPEGYSVSREKKERFSLILESASTNQTSMYLCASRNSNQPQHFGDGTRLSIL.

V usage is TRBV6-6 and J usage is TRBJ1-1; D is unclear. V lost 6 bases, J lost 4 bases, and 12 bases lay in between. The CDR3 consists of 13 residues. Germline CDR1 MNHNY, CDR2 SVGAGI (reference sequence). The CDR3 loop is CASRLGHGTEAFF. CDR3 in DNA: TGTGCCAGCAGGCTCGGCCACGGCACTGAAGCTTTCTTT.

This clone was found once. The CDR3: CASSLHNEQFF. The CDR3 DNA reads as TGTGCCAGCAGCTTGCACAATGAGCAGTTCTTC. The J gene is TRBJ2-1, the V gene TRBV5-6; no definite D call. The germline V gene encodes CDR1 SGHDT and CDR2 YYEEEE. Between the trimmed V and J ends, which lost 1 base and 5 bases, there was a span of 1 base. The CDR3 covers 11 residues.

By share, this clone counts as medium-sized (0.01 to 0.1%). This sequence joins TRBV5-6 and TRBJ2-3; 14 bases are shared with TRBD2. This CDR3 comprises 16 residues. Germline V gene sequence: CDR1 SGHDT, CDR2 YYEEEE. J was trimmed by 8 bases and V by 3 bases; bases with no gene match: 8. CDR3 nucleotide sequence: TGTGCCAGCAGCTGGGGACTAGCGGGGGCCCCAGCTACGCAGTATTTT. It codes for CASSWGLAGAPATQYF.

The chain links TRBV5-1 to TRBJ2-7, with 10 bases identical to TRBD1. Germline V gene data show CDR1 as SGHRS and CDR2 as YFSETQ. This CDR3 is 15 amino acids long. V lost 4 bases to trimming and J lost 4 bases; unmatched junction nucleotides: 8. In DNA form, the CDR3 reads TGCGCCAGCAGCGTTGGGACAGGGGATTCGTACGAGCAGTACTTC. It yields the protein CASSVGTGDSYEQYF.